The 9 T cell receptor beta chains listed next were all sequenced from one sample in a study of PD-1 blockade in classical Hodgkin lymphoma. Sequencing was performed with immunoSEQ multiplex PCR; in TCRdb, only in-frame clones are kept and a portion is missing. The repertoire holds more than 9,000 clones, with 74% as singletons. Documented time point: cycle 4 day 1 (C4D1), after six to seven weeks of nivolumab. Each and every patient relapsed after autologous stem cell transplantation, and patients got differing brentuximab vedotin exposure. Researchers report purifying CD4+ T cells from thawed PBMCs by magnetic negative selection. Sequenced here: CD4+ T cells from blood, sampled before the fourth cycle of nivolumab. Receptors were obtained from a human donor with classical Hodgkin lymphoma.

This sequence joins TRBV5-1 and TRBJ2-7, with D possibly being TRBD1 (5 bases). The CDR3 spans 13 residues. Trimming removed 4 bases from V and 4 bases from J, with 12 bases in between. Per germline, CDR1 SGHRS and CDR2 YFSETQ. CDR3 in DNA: TGCGCCAGCAGCCAGGACACCCATTACGAGCAGTACTTC. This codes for CASSQDTHYEQYF.

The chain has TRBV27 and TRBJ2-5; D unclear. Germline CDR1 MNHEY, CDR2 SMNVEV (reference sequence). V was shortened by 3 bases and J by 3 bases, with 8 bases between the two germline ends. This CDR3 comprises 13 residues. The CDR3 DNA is TGTGCCAGCAGTTTGCGAAGGGAAGAGACCCAGTACTTC. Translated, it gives CASSLRREETQYF.

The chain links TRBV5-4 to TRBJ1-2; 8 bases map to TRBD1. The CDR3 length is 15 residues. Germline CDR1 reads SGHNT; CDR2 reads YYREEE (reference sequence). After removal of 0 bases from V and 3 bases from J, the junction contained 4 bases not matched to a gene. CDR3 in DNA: TGTGCCAGCAGCTTGGCGTCAGGGGGCTACTATGGCTACACCTTC. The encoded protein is CASSLASGGYYGYTF.

CDR3 coding DNA: TGTGCCAGTAGTGGGGGACAGTCTATCACAGATACGCAGTATTTT. Translating it yields CASSGGQSITDTQYF. This sequence joins TRBV19 and TRBJ2-3; TRBD1 aligns across 7 bases. The V and J ends lost 5 bases and 2 bases, in that order; junction bases with no gene match: 7. This CDR3 comprises 15 residues. CDR1 is LNHDA, CDR2 SQIVND, per germline (reference sequence).

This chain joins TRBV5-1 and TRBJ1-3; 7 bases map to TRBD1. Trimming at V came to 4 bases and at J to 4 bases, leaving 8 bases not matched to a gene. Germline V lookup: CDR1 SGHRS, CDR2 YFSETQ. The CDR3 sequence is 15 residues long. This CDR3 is CASSPLTGRGNTIYF. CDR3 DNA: TGCGCCAGCAGCCCGCTGACAGGGAGGGGAAACACCATATATTTT.

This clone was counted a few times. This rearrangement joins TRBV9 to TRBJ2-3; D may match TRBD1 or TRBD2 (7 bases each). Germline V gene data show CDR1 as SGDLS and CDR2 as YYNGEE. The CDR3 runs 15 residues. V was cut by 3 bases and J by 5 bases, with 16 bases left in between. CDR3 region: CASSAGGSGGDTQYF. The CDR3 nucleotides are TGTGCCAGCAGCGCCGGGGGGTCAGGGGGAGATACGCAGTATTTT. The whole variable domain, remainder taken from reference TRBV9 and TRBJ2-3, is DSGVTQTPKHLITATGQRVTLRCSPRSGDLSVYWYQQSLDQGLQFLIQYYNGEERAKGNILERFSAQQFPDLHSELNLSSLELGDSALYFCASSAGGSGGDTQYFGPGTRLTVL.

CDR3 amino acids: CASRPQGTLTIYF. The CDR3 DNA reads as TGTGCCAGTAGGCCCCAGGGGACGCTGACCATATATTTT. The chain recombines TRBV19 with TRBJ1-3, with D tentatively TRBD1 (6 bases). Germline CDR1 LNHDA, CDR2 SQIVND (reference sequence). This CDR3 is built from 13 residues. Trimming removed 6 bases at V and 10 bases at J, with 16 bases between.

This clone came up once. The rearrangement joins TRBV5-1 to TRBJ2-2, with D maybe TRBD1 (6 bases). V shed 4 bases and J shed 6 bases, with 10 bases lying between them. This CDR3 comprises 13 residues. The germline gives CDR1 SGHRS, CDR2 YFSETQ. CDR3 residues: CASSQQGSGELFF. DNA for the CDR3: TGCGCCAGCAGCCAACAGGGTTCCGGGGAGCTGTTTTTT.

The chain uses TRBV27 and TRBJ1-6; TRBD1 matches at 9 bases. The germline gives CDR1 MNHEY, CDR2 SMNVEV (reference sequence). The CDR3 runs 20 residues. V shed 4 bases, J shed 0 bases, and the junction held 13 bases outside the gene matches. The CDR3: CASSSPGPGQGSSYNSPLHF. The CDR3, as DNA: TGTGCCAGCAGTTCTCCCGGACCGGGACAGGGCAGCTCCTATAATTCACCCCTCCACTTT.